This TCR beta chain was sequenced in a study of untreated major depressive disorder. Findings and limits, study-wide: Depressed patients' CD4+ T cells carried increased TRBV05-01 (Vbeta 5.1) usage versus control CD4+ T cells. A comparatively small sample limits the generalizability of these findings.

This clone appeared once. Its target is unknown. Assay: immunoSEQ multiplex PCR; the TCRdb copy retains only in-frame clones and omits some. The top ten clones hold over 0.6% of a sample with under 30,000 clones, 91% of them seen once. Germline CDR1 and CDR2: LNHNV and YYDKDF (reference sequence). The CDR3 is 14 residues long. Trimming removed 3 bases at V and 5 bases at J, with 13 bases between. Every depressed patient was matched in pairs with a non-depressed control on sex, age, current smoking status and body mass index. Patients had DSM-IV major depressive disorder with a Hamilton Depression score of at least 18. Donors lacked major illness, comorbidities, regular medication, drug use, or heavy drinking.

What was sequenced was CD4+ T cells from PBMCs. The receptor was isolated from a woman aged 30 to 39 with major depressive disorder. V gene TRBV15 combines with J gene TRBJ1-1; D uncertain. The CDR3 nucleotides read TGTGCCACCAGCAGGGATGCAGGAGTTACTGAAGCTTTCTTT. It translates to CATSRDAGVTEAFF.